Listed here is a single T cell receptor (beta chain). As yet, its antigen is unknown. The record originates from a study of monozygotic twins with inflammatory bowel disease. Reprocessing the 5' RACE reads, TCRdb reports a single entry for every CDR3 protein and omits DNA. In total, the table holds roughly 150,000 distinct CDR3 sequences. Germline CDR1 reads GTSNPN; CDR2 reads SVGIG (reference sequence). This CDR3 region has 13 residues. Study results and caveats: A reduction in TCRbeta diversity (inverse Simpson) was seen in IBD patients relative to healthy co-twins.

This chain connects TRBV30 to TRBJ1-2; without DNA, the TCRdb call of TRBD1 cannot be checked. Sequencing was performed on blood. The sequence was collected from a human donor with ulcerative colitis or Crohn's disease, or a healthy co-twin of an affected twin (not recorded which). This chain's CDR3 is CAWSLGQNYGYTF.